The next 9 T cell receptor beta chains were all read from a single sample in a study of blood T cell repertoires in COVID-19. TCRdb's copy holds only in-frame clones and misses some; the assay was immunoSEQ multiplex PCR. The sample includes under 250,000 clones, 83% of them seen just once. The sample taken for sequencing was PBMCs or T cells enriched from blood (not recorded which). These receptors came from a woman between 35 and 50 years old who had been exposed to COVID-19.

On this clone: One base away lies a much larger clone, so this may be a sequencing read error. This chain connects TRBV12-3 or TRBV12-4 to TRBJ1-1; D unresolved. The CDR3 runs to 13 residues. Deletions cut 1 base from V and 1 base from J, with 4 bases between. This CDR3 is CASSLGGNTEAFF. CDR3 sequence (DNA): TGTGCCAGCAGTTTAGGAGGGAACACTGAAGCTTTCTTT.

The chain combines TRBV19 with TRBJ1-3; D gene unclear. This CDR3 spans 14 amino acids. Trimming left V 5 bases short and J 0 bases short, with 8 bases between. Germline V lookup: CDR1 LNHDA, CDR2 SQIVND (reference sequence). DNA for the CDR3: TGTGCCAGTAGTTTAGGCAGCTCTGGAAACACCATATATTTT. Its protein product is CASSLGSSGNTIYF.

The chain uses TRBV2 and TRBJ2-5; D possibly corresponds to TRBD1 (5 bases). This CDR3 region has 14 residues. Trimming took off 5 bases at V and 2 bases at J, with 12 bases between the two ends. In germline, CDR1 is SNHLY, CDR2 FYNNEI. CDR3 residues: CASSRAGRQETQYF. The CDR3 bases are TGTGCCAGCAGTCGGGCAGGGCGGCAAGAGACCCAGTACTTC.

The rearrangement links TRBV12-3 or TRBV12-4 to TRBJ1-4, with a possible D match to TRBD1 (6 bases). V lost 1 base to trimming and J lost 12 bases, with 12 bases between them. The length of the CDR3 is 13 residues. CDR3 amino acids: CASSLGQVSQLFF. The CDR3 nucleotides are TGTGCCAGCAGTTTAGGACAGGTCTCCCAACTGTTTTTT.

The chain joins TRBV7-8 to TRBJ1-5; D possibly corresponds to TRBD1 (5 bases). Germline lookup yields CDR1 SGHVS and CDR2 FQNEAQ. The V and J ends lost 4 bases and 0 bases respectively, with 10 bases between them. The CDR3 sequence is 15 residues long. Here the CDR3 DNA reads TGTGCCAGCAGCTCGCGACAGTTTAGCAATCAGCCCCAGCATTTT. The encoded protein is CASSSRQFSNQPQHF. The whole variable domain, filled in from reference TRBV7-8 and TRBJ1-5, reads GAGVSQSPRYKVAKRGQDVALRCDPISGHVSLFWYQQALGQGPEFLTYFQNEAQLDKSGLPSDRFFAERPEGSVSTLKIQRTQQEDSAVYLCASSSRQFSNQPQHFGDGTRLSIL.

V and J are TRBV5-1 and TRBJ1-2; perhaps TRBD1 as D (5 bases). The CDR3 spans 13 residues. With 0 bases removed from V and 3 bases from J, the gap between germline ends came to 6 bases. The germline gives CDR1 SGHRS, CDR2 YFSETQ. The CDR3 coding sequence is TGCGCCAGCAGCTTGGCCAGGGACTATGGCTACACCTTC. This codes for CASSLARDYGYTF.

This chain joins TRBV29-1 and TRBJ1-1; D is ambiguous. V was clipped by 7 bases and J by 1 base, with 10 bases between them. Germline CDR1 and CDR2: SQVTM and ANQGSEA. The CDR3 totals 12 residues. CDR3 sequence: CSGGNGNTEAFF. CDR3 sequence (DNA): TGCAGCGGAGGGAACGGGAACACTGAAGCTTTCTTT.

The genes are TRBV19 and TRBJ1-5, with TRBD1 matching 7 bases. This CDR3 region has 15 residues. Germline-derived CDR1 and CDR2 are LNHDA and SQIVND (reference sequence). V lost 3 bases and J lost 4; bases outside the gene matches: 6. This chain's CDR3 is CASSMGTVGNQPQHF. The CDR3 nucleotides read TGTGCCAGTAGTATGGGGACAGTAGGGAATCAGCCCCAGCATTTT.

V gene TRBV9 combines with J gene TRBJ1-1; 8 bases line up with TRBD1. Germline assignment: CDR1 SGDLS and CDR2 YYNGEE. CDR3 length: 15 residues. The V gene end was trimmed by 4 bases and the J gene end by 1 base; junction bases not matched to a gene: 6. The CDR3 coding sequence is TGTGCCAGCAGCAAAAAAGGGACAGGGAACACTGAAGCTTTCTTT. Translating gives CASSKKGTGNTEAFF. The full variable domain, with the rest looked up from reference TRBV9 and TRBJ1-1, is DSGVTQTPKHLITATGQRVTLRCSPRSGDLSVYWYQQSLDQGLQFLIQYYNGEERAKGNILERFSAQQFPDLHSELNLSSLELGDSALYFCASSKKGTGNTEAFFGQGTRLTVV.